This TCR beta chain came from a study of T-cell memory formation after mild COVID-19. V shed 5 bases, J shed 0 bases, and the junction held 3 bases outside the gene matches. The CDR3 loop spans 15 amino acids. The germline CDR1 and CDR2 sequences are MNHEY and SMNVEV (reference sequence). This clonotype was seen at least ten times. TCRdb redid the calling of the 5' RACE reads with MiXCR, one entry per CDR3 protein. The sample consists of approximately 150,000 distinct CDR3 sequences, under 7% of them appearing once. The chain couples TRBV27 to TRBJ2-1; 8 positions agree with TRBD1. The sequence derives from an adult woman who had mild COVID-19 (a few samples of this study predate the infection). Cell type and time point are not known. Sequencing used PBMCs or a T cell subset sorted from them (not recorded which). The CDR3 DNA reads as TGTGCCAGCAGTCGACAGGGGAGCTCCTACAATGAGCAGTTCTTC. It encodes CASSRQGSSYNEQFF.